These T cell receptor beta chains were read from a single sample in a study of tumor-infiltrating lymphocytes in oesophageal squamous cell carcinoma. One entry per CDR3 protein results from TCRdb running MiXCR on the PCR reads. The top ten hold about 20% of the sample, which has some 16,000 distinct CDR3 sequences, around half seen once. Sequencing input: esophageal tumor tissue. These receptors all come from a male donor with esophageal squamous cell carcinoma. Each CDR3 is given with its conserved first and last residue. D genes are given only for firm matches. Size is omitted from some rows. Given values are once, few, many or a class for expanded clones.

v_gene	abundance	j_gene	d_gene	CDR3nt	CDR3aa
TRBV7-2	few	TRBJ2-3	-	TGTGCCAGCAGCTTACGACAGACGATCACAGATACGCAGTATTTT	CASSLRQTITDTQYF
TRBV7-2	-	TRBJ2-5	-	TGTGCCAGCACCCAAGGGGGGGAGACCCAGTACTTC	CASTQGGETQYF
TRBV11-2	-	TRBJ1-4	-	TGTGCCAGCAGCTTAGGTGGGACGAGGGTTGAAAAACTGTTTTTT	CASSLGGTRVEKLFF
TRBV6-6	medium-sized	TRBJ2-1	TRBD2	TGTGCCAGCAGTTACCCCCGACTAGCAGAGCAGTTCTTC	CASSYPRLAEQFF
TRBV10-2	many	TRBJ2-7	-	TGCGCCAGCAGTCGAGAGTACTCCTACGAGCAGTACTTC	CASSREYSYEQYF
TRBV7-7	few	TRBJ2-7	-	TGTGCTAGCAGCTTACCACACAGGGTCGGAGCCTACGAGCAGTACTTC	CASSLPHRVGAYEQYF
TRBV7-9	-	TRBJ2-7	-	TGTGCCAGCACGGGACGGCCGAGCTCCTACGAGCAGTACTTC	CASTGRPSSYEQYF
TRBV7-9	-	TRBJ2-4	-	TGTGCCAGCAGCTTAGAGTGGGCAAGCACAGATACGCAGTACTTC	CASSLEWASTDTQYF
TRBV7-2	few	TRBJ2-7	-	TGTGCCAGCAGCTTTTCGATCTACGAGCAGTACTTC	CASSFSIYEQYF
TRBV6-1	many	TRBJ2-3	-	TGTGCCAGCAGCTATACCCGGGCAGATACGCAGTATTTT	CASSYTRADTQYF
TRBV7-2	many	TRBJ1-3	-	TGTGCCAGCAGCTCGGGACGGAGAAACACCATATATTTT	CASSSGRRNTIYF
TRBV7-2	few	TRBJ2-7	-	TGTGCCAGCAGCTTAACAACAAAACCCTCCTACGAGCAGTACTTC	CASSLTTKPSYEQYF
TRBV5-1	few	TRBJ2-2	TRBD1	TGCGCCAGCAGCTTGACCGGGACAGGGAACACCGGGGAGCTGTTTTTT	CASSLTGTGNTGELFF
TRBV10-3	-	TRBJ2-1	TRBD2	TGTGCCATCAGACCGGGACTAGCGGGACGTTCCTACAATGAGCAGTTCTTC	CAIRPGLAGRSYNEQFF
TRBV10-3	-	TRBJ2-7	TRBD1	TGTGCCATGGCCGGGACAGGGTTTATCGAGCAGTACTTC	CAMAGTGFIEQYF
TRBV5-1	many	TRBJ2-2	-	TGCGCCAGCAGCGAGACGGTGAACACCGGGGAGCTGTTTTTT	CASSETVNTGELFF
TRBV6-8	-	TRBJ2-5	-	TGTGCCAGCAGTTACTCCCCAAGTGGGACCCAGTACTTC	CASSYSPSGTQYF
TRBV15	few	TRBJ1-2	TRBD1	TGTGCCACCAGCAGAGATGAATTGGGGCAGGGGGCTAACTATGGCTACACCTTC	CATSRDELGQGANYGYTF
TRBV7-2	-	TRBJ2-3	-	TGTGCCAGCAGCCGGACCTATACGCAGTATTTT	CASSRTYTQYF
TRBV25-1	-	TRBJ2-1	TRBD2	TGTGCCAGCAGTGGACCCCCAACTAGCGGGCGAGACCGTTTCAATGAGCAGTTCTTC	CASSGPPTSGRDRFNEQFF
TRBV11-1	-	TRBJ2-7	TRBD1	TGTGCCAGCAGCTTTGATCGGGGGACAGGGGCCCACTACGAGCAGTACTTC	CASSFDRGTGAHYEQYF
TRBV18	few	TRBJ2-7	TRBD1	TGTGCCAGCTCACCACTGGGACAGGGCACCTACGAGCAGTACTTC	CASSPLGQGTYEQYF
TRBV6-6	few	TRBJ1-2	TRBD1	TGTGCCAGCAGTTACTCCGCAGGACAGGGGAATGGCTACACCTTC	CASSYSAGQGNGYTF
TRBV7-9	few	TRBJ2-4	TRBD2	TGTGCCAGCAGCCGGACCGCGGGGGGTAACATTCAGTACTTC	CASSRTAGGNIQYF
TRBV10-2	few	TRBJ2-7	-	TGCGCCAGCTCTCAGCGTGGCTACGAGCAGTACTTC	CASSQRGYEQYF
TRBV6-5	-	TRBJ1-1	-	TGTGCCAGCAGTTACTCCGTGAACACTGAAGCTTTCTTT	CASSYSVNTEAFF
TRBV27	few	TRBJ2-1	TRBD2	TGTGCCACCTACCTAGCGGGGGGTGACAATGAGCAGTTCTTC	CATYLAGGDNEQFF
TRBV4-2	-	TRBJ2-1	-	TGTGCCAGCAGCCAAGACGGGTCCTACGAGCAGTTCTTC	CASSQDGSYEQFF